Given below is one TCR beta chain in context. Its antigen is currently unknown. The CDR3 contains 16 residues. Germline assignment: CDR1 ENHRY and CDR2 SYGVKD. The data were obtained in a study of CXCR3-negative and CXCR3-positive naive CD8 T cells. With UMI labels, 5' RACE was used to prepare the TRB cDNA libraries. TCRdb reprocessed the 5' RACE reads and reports one entry per CDR3 protein, with no DNA. This sample contains approximately 100,000 distinct CDR3 sequences. By phenotype, naive CD8+ T cells were CD45RO-CCR7+CD27+CD95-. Findings of the study overall: Compared with CXCR3-negative naive cells, CXCR3-positive naive cells showed more hydrophobic TRB CDR3s. CXCR3-negative and CXCR3-positive naive cells shared comparable TRBV-TRBJ usage, but memory cells did not. Naive subsets were similarly diverse, while memory CD8+ repertoires were much less diverse.

The chain uses TRBV10-3 and TRBJ1-6. This receptor was identified in a human donor in good health. Some clones in this sample may be carry-over from other donors' samples. Sequences were obtained from naive CXCR3+ CD8+ T cells from blood. Regarding subset: CD45RO-CCR7+CD27+CD95- naive CD8+ T cells expressing CXCR3 (TNR3+). The CDR3 is CAISERSSGNNSPLHF.